Each of the 16 T cell receptor beta chains below was sequenced from the same sample in a study of radiotherapy plus CTLA-4 blockade in lung cancer. Assay: immunoSEQ multiplex PCR; the TCRdb copy retains only in-frame clones and omits some. The repertoire holds 45,000 to 55,000 clones, with over 75% as singletons. This material consisted of peripheral blood, taken from a patient treated with radiotherapy plus ipilimumab. The receptors were gathered from a human donor with non-small cell lung cancer whose response to radiotherapy plus ipilimumab could not be evaluated.

This clone is a singleton in its sample. The chain employs TRBV10-2 and TRBJ2-1; D not resolved. V was shortened by 6 bases and J by 1 base, with 7 bases between the two germline ends. CDR1 and CDR2 (germline): WSHSY, SAAADI. This CDR3 comprises 13 residues. The CDR3 loop reads CASRAGSYNEQFF. CDR3 DNA sequence: TGCGCCAGCAGAGCCGGGTCCTACAATGAGCAGTTCTTC.

The J gene is TRBJ2-1, the V gene TRBV14; TRBD2 matches at 9 bases. V lost 0 bases to trimming and J lost 8 bases; unmatched junction nucleotides: 23. The CDR3 loop spans 21 amino acids. The germline V gene encodes CDR1 SGHDN and CDR2 FVKESK. CDR3 loop: CASSQDRGLAIGGGAVDEQFF. The CDR3 DNA sequence: TGTGCCAGCAGCCAAGATCGAGGACTAGCGATCGGAGGTGGCGCAGTGGATGAGCAGTTCTTC.

By share, this clone counts as medium-sized. DNA of the CDR3: TGTGCCAGTAGTATTGACTGGACAGGGTACAATCAGCCCCAGCATTTT. Its protein product is CASSIDWTGYNQPQHF. The chain has TRBV19 and TRBJ1-5, with 8 bases matching TRBD1. The CDR3 is 16 residues long. The germline CDR1 and CDR2 sequences are LNHDA and SQIVND (reference sequence). Trimming took 3 bases from V and 3 from J; bases not matched to a gene: 7.

CDR3 region: CASSGQLYNEQFF. CDR3 sequence (DNA): TGTGCCAGCAGCGGACAGCTCTACAATGAGCAGTTCTTC. The chain combines TRBV7-2 with TRBJ2-1; possibly TRBD1 for D (6 bases). Germline V CDR1 and CDR2: SGHTA, FQGNSA. There are 13 residues in the CDR3. Trimming pared 5 bases from V and 3 bases from J, leaving 8 bases between.

This clone has just one count. CDR3 protein: CASMGAGISYGYTF. CDR3 DNA sequence: TGTGCCAGCATGGGGGCAGGGATATCCTATGGCTACACCTTC. The chain joins TRBV6-1 to TRBJ1-2; D may be TRBD1 (6 bases). With 7 bases removed from V and 4 bases from J, the gap between germline ends came to 16 bases. This CDR3 has 14 residues. Germline CDR1 MNHNS, CDR2 SASEGT.

V gene TRBV7-6 combines with J gene TRBJ2-7, with D maybe TRBD2 (6 bases). With 4 bases removed from V and 2 bases from J, the gap between germline ends came to 12 bases. Germline CDR1 is SGHVS and CDR2 is FNYEAQ. CDR3 length: 14 residues. The CDR3 region is CASSSGDSTYEQYF. For the CDR3, the DNA is TGTGCCAGCAGCTCCGGGGACTCGACCTACGAGCAGTACTTC.

The V and J genes are TRBV7-9 and TRBJ1-1; D gene ambiguous. In germline, CDR1 is SEHNR, CDR2 FQNEAQ (reference sequence). CDR3 length equals 12 residues. V gave up 4 bases and J gave up 5 bases, with 8 bases separating them. CDR3 residues: CASSSAGTEAFF. CDR3 coding DNA: TGTGCCAGCAGCTCAGCCGGGACTGAAGCTTTCTTT.

V usage is TRBV5-4 and J usage is TRBJ1-1, with D possibly matching TRBD1 (6 bases). The CDR3 runs 13 residues. With 5 bases removed from V and 11 bases from J, the gap between germline ends came to 19 bases. Germline CDR1 and CDR2: SGHNT and YYREEE (reference sequence). The DNA of the CDR3 is TGTGCCAGCAGTTCCCGCGGGGGGGGCCGGGCTTTCTTT. Residues: CASSSRGGGRAFF.

V is TRBV5-1 and J is TRBJ1-6; 7 bases map to TRBD1. The CDR3 loop spans 13 amino acids. Looked up from germline, CDR1 is SGHRS and CDR2 is YFSETQ. The ends lost 6 bases at V and 7 bases at J; junction bases unmatched: 4. In DNA form, the CDR3 reads TGCGCCAGCACCGACAGGGACAATTCACCCCTCCACTTT. Translating gives CASTDRDNSPLHF.

J is TRBJ2-7 and V is TRBV5-4; weak D call: TRBD2 (6 bases). Trimming removed 0 bases from V and 4 bases from J, with 11 bases in between. Germline V gene data show CDR1 as SGHNT and CDR2 as YYREEE (reference sequence). This CDR3 has 14 residues. The CDR3 bases are TGTGCCAGCAGCTTGGACCGGGACTCGTACGAGCAGTACTTC. Its protein product is CASSLDRDSYEQYF.

The chain employs TRBV27 and TRBJ2-1; possibly TRBD2 for D (5 bases). V was cut by 0 bases and J by 1 base, with 10 bases left in between. The CDR3 spans 16 residues. The V gene's germline CDR1 is MNHEY and CDR2 SMNVEV (reference sequence). DNA for the CDR3: TGTGCCAGCAGTTTATCACGCGGGTCTTCCTACAATGAGCAGTTCTTC. It yields the protein CASSLSRGSSYNEQFF.

CDR3 loop: CASSLGQNYEQYF. CDR3 bases: TGCGCCAGCAGCTTGGGGCAGAACTACGAGCAGTACTTC. This rearrangement joins TRBV5-1 to TRBJ2-7; D unclear. The CDR3 is 13 amino acids. Germline loops: CDR1 SGHRS, CDR2 YFSETQ. Trimming stripped 0 bases from V and 3 bases from J, with 7 bases between.

The sample holds a few counts of this clone. This chain connects TRBV28 to TRBJ1-1; 8 nucleotides agree with TRBD1. The ends lost 8 bases at V and 3 bases at J; junction bases unmatched: 11. The V gene's germline CDR1 is MDHEN and CDR2 SYDVKM. The CDR3 is made up of 15 amino acids. The DNA for the CDR3 is TGTGCCAGCCGAACCAGACAGGGGAGGGACACTGAAGCTTTCTTT. It yields the protein CASRTRQGRDTEAFF.

The rearrangement links TRBV2 to TRBJ1-4, with D unclear. Germline CDR1 is SNHLY and CDR2 is FYNNEI. The V gene lost 4 bases and the J gene lost 8 bases, with 11 bases spanning the gap. The CDR3 extends over 13 amino acids. CDR3 residues: CASSVWAFEKLFF. CDR3 DNA sequence: TGTGCCAGCAGTGTGTGGGCCTTCGAAAAACTGTTTTTT.

This chain connects TRBV7-2 to TRBJ1-4; 9 bases fit TRBD1. J lost 5 bases, V lost 6 bases, and 4 bases had no gene match. The CDR3 length is 14 residues. Germline V gives CDR1 SGHTA, CDR2 FQGNSA. The CDR3 DNA reads as TGTGCCAGCAGAACGGGGACAGGGAATGAAAAACTGTTTTTT. Translated: CASRTGTGNEKLFF.

As regards this clone: The junction departs from germline at one end; a sequencing error may be responsible. V usage is TRBV28 and J usage is TRBJ1-1, with D tentatively TRBD1 (6 bases). Germline CDR1 and CDR2: MDHEN and SYDVKM. CDR3 length: 15 residues. CDR3 loop: CASSLGGGRNTEVFF. The CDR3 coding sequence is TGTGCCAGCAGTTTAGGGGGGGGGCGCAACACTGAAGTTTTCTTT.